The clone carrying this TCR beta chain was seen only a few times. Construction of the TCRbeta library involved unique molecular identifiers. A single record per CDR3 protein comes from TCRdb applying MiXCR to the PCR reads. The table shows approximately 340,000 distinct CDR3 sequences, with about 9.3% occurring only once. Germline CDR1 SQVTM, CDR2 ANQGSEA. The CDR3 is made up of 16 amino acids. The V end was cut by 0 bases, the J end by 4 bases, with 16 bases between. These data belong to a study of T-cell reconstitution after alpha-beta-depleted transplantation in children. The sequence was obtained from a human donor who donated a stem cell graft to a child with acute lymphoblastic leukemia. This chain links TRBV29-1 with TRBJ2-1; tentatively, D is TRBD2 (6 bases). The sequenced sample was PBMCs from the stem cell graft donor, obtained from the stem cell graft. The CDR3 spells CSVEDSVAGPYNEQFF. The CDR3 DNA sequence: TGCAGCGTTGAAGATAGTGTGGCGGGACCTTACAATGAGCAGTTCTTC.